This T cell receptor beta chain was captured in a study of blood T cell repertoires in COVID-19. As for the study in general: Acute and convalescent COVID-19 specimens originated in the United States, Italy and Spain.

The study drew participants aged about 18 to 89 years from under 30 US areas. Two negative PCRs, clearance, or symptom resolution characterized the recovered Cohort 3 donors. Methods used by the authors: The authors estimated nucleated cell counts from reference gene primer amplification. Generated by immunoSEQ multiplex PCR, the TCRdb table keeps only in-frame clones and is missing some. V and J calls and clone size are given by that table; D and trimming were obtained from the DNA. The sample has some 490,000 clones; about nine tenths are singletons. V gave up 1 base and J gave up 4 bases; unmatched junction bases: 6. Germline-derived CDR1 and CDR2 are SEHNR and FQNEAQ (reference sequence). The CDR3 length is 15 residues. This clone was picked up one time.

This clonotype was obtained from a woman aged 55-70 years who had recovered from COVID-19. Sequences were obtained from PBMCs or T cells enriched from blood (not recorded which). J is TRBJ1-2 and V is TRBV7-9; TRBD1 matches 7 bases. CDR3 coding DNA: TGTGCCAGCAGCTTAGAGACAGGGCCTGTCTATGGCTACACCTTC. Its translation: CASSLETGPVYGYTF. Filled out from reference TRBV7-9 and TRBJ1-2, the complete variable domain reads DTGVSQNPRHKITKRGQNVTFRCDPISEHNRLYWYRQTLGQGPEFLTYFQNEAQLEKSRLLSDRFSAERPKGSFSTLEIQRTEQGDSAMYLCASSLETGPVYGYTFGSGTRLTVV.